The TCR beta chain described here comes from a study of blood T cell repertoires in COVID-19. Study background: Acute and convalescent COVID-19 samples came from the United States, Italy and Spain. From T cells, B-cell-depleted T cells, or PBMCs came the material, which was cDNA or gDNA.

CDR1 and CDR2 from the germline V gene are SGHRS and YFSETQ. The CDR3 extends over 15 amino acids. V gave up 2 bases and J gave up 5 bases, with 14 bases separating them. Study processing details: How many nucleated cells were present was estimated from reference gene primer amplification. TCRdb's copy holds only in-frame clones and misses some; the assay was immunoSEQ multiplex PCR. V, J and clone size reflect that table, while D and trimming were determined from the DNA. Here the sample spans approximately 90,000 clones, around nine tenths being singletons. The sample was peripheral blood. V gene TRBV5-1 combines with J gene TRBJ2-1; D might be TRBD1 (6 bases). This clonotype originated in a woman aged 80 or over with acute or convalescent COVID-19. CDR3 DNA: TGCGCCAGCAGCTTACAGGGACCACCCAACAATGAGCAGTTCTTC. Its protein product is CASSLQGPPNNEQFF.